The rows below give T cell receptor beta chains drawn from one sample of a study of cytomegalovirus exposure and HLA in healthy donors. Assay used: immunoSEQ multiplex PCR; TCRdb lists only in-frame clones, some missing. This table holds around 130,000 clones, roughly three quarters found once. Sequenced: PBMCs. These receptors all stem from a man younger than 40 in good health and CMV-seronegative. Each CDR3 is given with its conserved first and last residue. D genes are given only for firm matches. Clone sizes are given selectively: once, few, many, or a class where the clone is expanded.

d_gene	j_gene	abundance	v_gene	CDR3nt	CDR3aa
TRBD1	TRBJ2-2	-	TRBV11-1	TGTGCCAGCAGCTCACCACAGGGGCCGTTTACCGGGGAGCTGTTTTTT	CASSSPQGPFTGELFF
-	TRBJ1-5	-	TRBV28	TGTGCCAGCAGTTTATGGGGGCCTAGCAATCAGCCCCAGCATTTT	CASSLWGPSNQPQHF
TRBD2	TRBJ2-3	-	TRBV29-1	TGCAGCGTTGAAGATTGGCGGGGGGGCCGGGATACGCAGTATTTT	CSVEDWRGGRDTQYF
TRBD1	TRBJ1-5	-	TRBV28	TGTGCCAGCAGTTGGGGACAGGGCTACTATCAGCCCCAGCATTTT	CASSWGQGYYQPQHF
-	TRBJ1-5	-	TRBV27	TGTGCCAGCACCGAAAGCGGGGGCAATCAGCCCCAGCATTTT	CASTESGGNQPQHF
TRBD2	TRBJ2-5	once	TRBV5-1	TGCGCCAGCAGCTTGATGGCTAGCGGCCTACAAGAGACCCAGTACTTC	CASSLMASGLQETQYF
-	TRBJ1-4	once	TRBV4-1	TGCGCCAGCAGCCAAGATCGTTCCGGGGCTAATGAAAAACTGTTTTTT	CASSQDRSGANEKLFF
-	TRBJ1-4	-	TRBV7-2	TGTGCCAGCAGCCCTTTTAGTCTTCCGAATGAAAAACTGTTTTTT	CASSPFSLPNEKLFF
TRBD1	TRBJ1-2	-	TRBV15	TGTGCCACCAGCCCAGACAGGGCTGGCTATGGCTACACCTTC	CATSPDRAGYGYTF
TRBD1	TRBJ2-5	-	TRBV7-2	TGTGCCAGCAGCCCGACAGGGGTTCTCCGGGAGACCCAGTACTTC	CASSPTGVLRETQYF
-	TRBJ1-4	-	TRBV5-4	TGTGCCAGCAGCGGGGGGAGTGAAAAACTGTTTTTT	CASSGGSEKLFF
-	TRBJ1-3	-	TRBV5-1	TGCGCCAGCAGCTCCCCCGGACAGTGGAACTCTGGAAACACCATATATTTT	CASSSPGQWNSGNTIYF
-	TRBJ2-7	-	TRBV6-5	TGTGCCAGCAGTCCCGACAGATACTACGAGCAGTACTTC	CASSPDRYYEQYF
TRBD2	TRBJ2-7	-	TRBV30	TGTGCCTGGGGGGGGACTAGCGGACGAGTACGAGCCGAGCAGTACTTC	CAWGGTSGRVRAEQYF
-	TRBJ2-1	-	TRBV29-1	TGCAGCGTTGAAGGAAGAGGGTTATACAATGAGCAGTTCTTC	CSVEGRGLYNEQFF
TRBD1	TRBJ1-2	-	TRBV4-2	TGTGCCAGCAGACTGACAGGGGCGCCCTATGGCTACACCTTC	CASRLTGAPYGYTF
TRBD1	TRBJ1-2	-	TRBV19	TGTGCCAGTAGCCTAGCCGGGACAGAGAAGAGCTATGGCTACACCTTC	CASSLAGTEKSYGYTF
-	TRBJ2-7	once	TRBV2	TGTGCCAGCAGTGAAGGGGGGCGTGGGGTCGGGGAGCAGTACTTC	CASSEGGRGVGEQYF
-	TRBJ1-6	-	TRBV5-4	TGTGCCAGCAGCTTAGAGGGCCTCAATTCACCCCTCCACTTT	CASSLEGLNSPLHF
-	TRBJ1-6	-	TRBV6-1	TGTGCCAGCAGCCCGTCTTCACCCCTCCACTTT	CASSPSSPLHF
-	TRBJ2-2	-	TRBV6-1	TGTGCCAGCAGTGAAAGAGGACTTTGGGCCGGGGAGCTGTTTTTT	CASSERGLWAGELFF
-	TRBJ2-5	-	TRBV27	TGTGCCAGCAGTTTAGGTCTCCGAGGAGAAGAGACCCAGTACTTC	CASSLGLRGEETQYF
TRBD1	TRBJ1-1	-	TRBV9	TGTGCCAGCAGCGCGACAGGGTGGACCACTGAAGCTTTCTTT	CASSATGWTTEAFF
TRBD1	TRBJ1-2	-	TRBV28	TGTGCCAGCAGGTCGCCCCTGGGACAGGGGGATGCTAACTATGGCTACACCTTC	CASRSPLGQGDANYGYTF
TRBD1	TRBJ1-4	few	TRBV27	TGTGCCAGCAGTTTCTCCGGGACAGGGGGTGAAAAACTGTTTTTT	CASSFSGTGGEKLFF
-	TRBJ1-1	-	TRBV7-8	TGTGCCAGCAGGTTAGGGGGGGACACTGAAGCTTTCTTT	CASRLGGDTEAFF